The present T cell receptor beta chain was sequenced within a study of blood T cell repertoires in COVID-19. The CDR3 has 14 residues. In germline, CDR1 is LNHDA, CDR2 SQIVND (reference sequence). Trimming cost V 4 bases and J 5 bases; bases outside gene matches: 4. Produced via immunoSEQ multiplex PCR; TCRdb's table is partial and in-frame only. The sample includes about 130,000 clones, about four fifths of them seen just once. This clonotype was sampled from a man aged 45-65 years who had recovered from COVID-19. Sequenced input: PBMCs or T cells enriched from blood (not recorded which). The rearrangement joins TRBV19 to TRBJ2-3; 9 positions match TRBD2. The CDR3 loop is CASSSGGAVDTQYF. The CDR3 DNA reads as TGTGCCAGTAGTAGCGGGGGGGCCGTAGATACGCAGTATTTT.